The sequence of this T cell receptor (beta chain) was determined in a study of T cell changes during pregnancy in multiple sclerosis. Generated by immunoSEQ multiplex PCR, the TCRdb table keeps only in-frame clones and is missing some. Of approximately 50,000 clones listed, approximately 92% were seen once; the top ten hold approximately 0.62%. This receptor was obtained from a female donor with multiple sclerosis, enrolled in a pregnancy study. This specimen consisted of CD4+ T cells from peripheral blood mononuclear cells, obtained in the third trimester of pregnancy.

The CDR3 DNA sequence: TGTGCCACCAGCAGAGATGGAAGCGGGAGATCCTACGAGCAGTACTTC. Translated, it gives CATSRDGSGRSYEQYF. The chain has TRBV15 and TRBJ2-7; 8 bases are a match to TRBD2. The CDR3 has 16 amino acids. CDR1 and CDR2 from the germline V gene are LNHNV and YYDKDF (reference sequence). V gave up 0 bases and J gave up 1 base; unmatched junction bases: 5.